The 9 T cell receptor beta chains given below trace back to one sample, sequenced in a study of cytomegalovirus exposure and HLA in healthy donors. Use of 60 Vbeta and 13 Jbeta primers characterized the PCR. Here immunoSEQ multiplex PCR was the method, and the copy in TCRdb shows in-frame clones only, minus some. In the table there are more than 150,000 clones, around four fifths of which are singletons. The sequencing sample was made of PBMCs. All receptors come from a woman aged 45-59 years in good health and CMV-seropositive.

The J gene is TRBJ1-1, the V gene TRBV19; D uncertain. The CDR3 runs 15 residues. Germline-derived CDR1 and CDR2 are LNHDA and SQIVND (reference sequence). Trimming cost V 0 bases and J 2 bases, with 10 bases left between them. CDR3 nucleotides: TGTGCCAGTAGTATAGATAACAGCAGAAACACTGAAGCTTTCTTT. Its translation: CASSIDNSRNTEAFF.

This clone was picked up one time. The V gene is TRBV7-8, the J gene TRBJ1-1, with D unclear. The germline V and J ends were trimmed by 0 bases and 1 base, with 6 bases remaining between them. Germline values: CDR1 SGHVS, CDR2 FQNEAQ. The CDR3 covers 14 residues. The CDR3 here is CASSLAFKNTEAFF. CDR3 DNA sequence: TGTGCCAGCAGCTTAGCGTTTAAGAACACTGAAGCTTTCTTT.

The J gene is TRBJ2-3, the V gene TRBV19; 7 positions agree with TRBD1. Germline CDR1 is LNHDA and CDR2 is SQIVND (reference sequence). Trimming at V came to 8 bases and at J to 4 bases, leaving 12 bases not matched to a gene. The CDR3 contains 15 residues. CDR3 DNA: TGTGCCAGTCGTGAAGGGGGCAGAAGACCAGATACGCAGTATTTT. Encoded protein: CASREGGRRPDTQYF.

This chain uses TRBV7-9 with TRBJ2-3; the D is unclear. CDR1 is SEHNR, CDR2 FQNEAQ, per germline (reference sequence). The CDR3 covers 14 residues. Trimming took off 3 bases at V and 2 bases at J, with 9 bases between the two ends. The CDR3 region is CASSLRQLTDTQYF. As DNA, the CDR3 is TGTGCCAGCAGCTTGAGGCAACTCACAGATACGCAGTATTTT.

The chain uses TRBV19 and TRBJ2-5; D remains unclear. Trimming removed 3 bases from V and 4 bases from J, with 15 bases in between. CDR1 and CDR2 from the germline V gene are LNHDA and SQIVND (reference sequence). This CDR3 spans 15 amino acids. The CDR3 is CASSIRRGSGETQYF. The CDR3 nucleotides read TGTGCCAGTAGTATCAGAAGAGGTAGTGGAGAGACCCAGTACTTC.

CDR3 residues: CASSLVSAGELFF. CDR3 nucleotide sequence: TGTGCCAGCAGCTTAGTGAGTGCCGGGGAGCTGTTTTTT. J is TRBJ2-2 and V is TRBV11-2; D ambiguous. CDR1 is SGHAT and CDR2 is FQNNGV in the germline V gene. Trimming left V 1 base short and J 6 bases short, with 6 bases between. The CDR3 has 13 amino acids.

The J gene is TRBJ1-3, the V gene TRBV6-5, with 9 bases identical to TRBD1. There are 15 residues in the CDR3. Germline CDR1 reads MNHEY; CDR2 reads SVGAGI. V lost 2 bases to trimming and J lost 2 bases; unmatched junction nucleotides: 1. This chain's CDR3 is CASSYRTGAGNTIYF. CDR3 bases: TGTGCCAGCAGTTACAGGACAGGGGCTGGAAACACCATATATTTT.

CDR3 protein: CASSQTRTSGKSGELFF. CDR3 DNA sequence: TGTGCCAGCAGTCAAACCAGGACTAGCGGGAAAAGCGGGGAGCTGTTTTTT. The chain recombines TRBV28 with TRBJ2-2, with 12 bases matching TRBD2. The ends lost 5 bases at V and 7 bases at J; junction bases unmatched: 11. CDR1 and CDR2 (germline): MDHEN, SYDVKM. The CDR3 length is 17 residues.

The gene calls are TRBV13 and TRBJ2-7, with 10 nucleotides matching TRBD1. V dropped 3 bases and J dropped 5; count of bases not matched to a gene: 4. Looked up from germline, CDR1 is PRHDT and CDR2 is FYEKMQ (reference sequence). The CDR3 length is 14 residues. The CDR3 nucleotides read TGTGCCAGCAGCTTTGGGACAGGGGTTAACGAGCAGTACTTC. Amino acid sequence: CASSFGTGVNEQYF.